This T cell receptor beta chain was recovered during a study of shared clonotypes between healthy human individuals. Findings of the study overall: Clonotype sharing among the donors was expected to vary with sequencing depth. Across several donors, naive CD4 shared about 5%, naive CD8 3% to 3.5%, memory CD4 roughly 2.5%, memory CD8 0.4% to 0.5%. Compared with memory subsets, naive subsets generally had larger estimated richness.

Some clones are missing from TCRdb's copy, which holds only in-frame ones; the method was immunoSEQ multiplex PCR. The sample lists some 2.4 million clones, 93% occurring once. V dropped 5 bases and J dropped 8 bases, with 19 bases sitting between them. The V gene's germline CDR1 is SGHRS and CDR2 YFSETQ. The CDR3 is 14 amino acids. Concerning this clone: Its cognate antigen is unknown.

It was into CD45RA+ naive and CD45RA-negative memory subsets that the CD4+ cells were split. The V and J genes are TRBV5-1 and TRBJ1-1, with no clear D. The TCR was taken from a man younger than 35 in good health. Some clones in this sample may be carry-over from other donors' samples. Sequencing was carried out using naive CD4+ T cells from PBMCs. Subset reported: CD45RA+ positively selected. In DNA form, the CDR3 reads TGCGCCAGCAGTTACCAAACGGAGAATAAAGAAGCTTTCTTT. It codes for CASSYQTENKEAFF.